The entry that follows covers one T cell receptor beta chain sequence. Its antigen remains unidentified. The repertoire was sequenced with immunoSEQ multiplex PCR; TCRdb's copy has only in-frame clones and lacks some. The table includes about 3,300 clones, around 70% detected once. Normal lung was taken at the farthest possible site, at least 3 cm from tumour. This record belongs to a study of immune cell composition in non-small cell lung cancer. On the study more broadly: Histologic subtype was mainly adenocarcinoma or squamous cell carcinoma.

The CDR3 contains 17 residues. The ends lost 3 bases at V and 3 bases at J; junction bases unmatched: 12. Germline V CDR1 and CDR2: SGHDT, YYEEEE. Findings of the study overall: Shared sequences between tumour-reactive and dominant in vivo clones were not proven. Overall clonality, unlike maximal tumour-associated clone frequency, did not predict TIL reactivity. Tumour-associated clones >0.5% occurred in under 40% of adenocarcinomas, over 60% of squamous.

The sequence was obtained from a human donor with non-small cell lung cancer. The sequenced sample consisted of non-adjacent lung tissue. This chain connects TRBV5-6 to TRBJ1-1; 9 bases line up with TRBD1. CDR3 DNA sequence: TGTGCCAGCAGCTCGGGGACAGGGAAGGGGGGGGACACTGAAGCTTTCTTT. Translated, it gives CASSSGTGKGGDTEAFF.